The subject of this entry is one TCR beta chain. Measured with immunoSEQ multiplex PCR; TCRdb has only the in-frame clones, and not every one. The top ten clones hold about an eighth of a sample with roughly 180,000 clones, about 80% of them seen once. The sample comes from a study of blood T cell repertoires in COVID-19. CDR3 length: 16 amino acids. The germline V gene encodes CDR1 SGHNT and CDR2 YYREEE (reference sequence). Losses at the gene ends were 4 bases for V and 3 bases for J; bases not matched to a gene: 9. Sequences were obtained from PBMCs or T cells enriched from blood (not recorded which). This sequence originates from a man between 60 and 70 years old who had been exposed to COVID-19. This rearrangement joins TRBV5-4 to TRBJ1-1; 10 nucleotides line up with TRBD1. CDR3 amino acids: CASSHPGQGSYTEAFF. CDR3 nucleotides: TGTGCCAGCAGCCACCCGGGACAGGGGTCGTACACTGAAGCTTTCTTT.